The next 8 T cell receptor beta chains were all read from a single sample in a study of siplizumab effects on memory and regulatory T cells. Produced via immunoSEQ multiplex PCR; TCRdb's table is partial and in-frame only. Altogether around 95,000 clones are present, about 91% being singletons, with the ten largest covering 0.15%. The sample taken for sequencing was CD4+ T cells sorted from blood. Source of these receptors: a human donor in good health.

The rearrangement uses TRBV27 and TRBJ2-2, with D maybe TRBD1 (5 bases). V was clipped by 3 bases and J by 5 bases, with 7 bases between them. Per the germline V gene, CDR1 is MNHEY and CDR2 is SMNVEV (reference sequence). This CDR3 has 13 residues. The CDR3 protein is CASSFSGTGELFF. Here the CDR3 DNA reads TGTGCCAGCAGTTTCTCAGGGACCGGGGAGCTGTTTTTT.

V usage is TRBV6-1 and J usage is TRBJ1-3; tentative D call: TRBD1 (6 bases). Germline V lookup: CDR1 MNHNS, CDR2 SASEGT. This CDR3 is built from 15 residues. Trimming stripped 7 bases from V and 1 base from J, with 14 bases between. The CDR3 DNA reads as TGTGCCAGCAAGAAACAGGGCTTATCTGGAAACACCATATATTTT. Protein sequence: CASKKQGLSGNTIYF.

Only one count was recorded for this clone. This chain connects TRBV29-1 to TRBJ2-2, with D possibly matching TRBD1 (7 bases). The CDR3 is made up of 13 amino acids. The germline V gene encodes CDR1 SQVTM and CDR2 ANQGSEA. CDR3 region: CSGGTANTGELFF. The CDR3 DNA reads as TGCAGTGGCGGGACAGCGAACACCGGGGAGCTGTTTTTT.

This clone came up once. The rearrangement joins TRBV6-6 to TRBJ1-2; 7 nucleotides line up with TRBD1. Trimming at V came to 6 bases and at J to 0 bases, leaving 7 bases not matched to a gene. CDR1 and CDR2 (germline): MNHNY, SVGAGI (reference sequence). CDR3 length equals 15 residues. The CDR3 coding sequence is TGTGCCAGCAGGGCACAGGGGCTAGCTAACTATGGCTACACCTTC. This gives the protein CASRAQGLANYGYTF.

This clone has only a few counts. The rearrangement uses TRBV9 and TRBJ1-1; D not certain. The V and J ends lost 0 bases and 2 bases respectively, with 8 bases between them. The CDR3 has 14 residues. Germline V gene lookup returns CDR1 SGDLS and CDR2 YYNGEE. In DNA form, the CDR3 reads TGTGCCAGCAGCGTAGGTGAGATTAACACTGAAGCTTTCTTT. It is translated as CASSVGEINTEAFF. Looking up the rest from reference TRBV9 and TRBJ1-1 gives the full variable domain: DSGVTQTPKHLITATGQRVTLRCSPRSGDLSVYWYQQSLDQGLQFLIQYYNGEERAKGNILERFSAQQFPDLHSELNLSSLELGDSALYFCASSVGEINTEAFFGQGTRLTVV.

This clone appeared a few times. This rearrangement joins TRBV7-2 to TRBJ1-5; unclear D gene. Germline CDR1 and CDR2: SGHTA and FQGNSA. This CDR3 contains 13 residues. V lost 2 bases and J 7 bases, leaving 9 bases between the germline ends. Written as DNA, the CDR3 is TGTGCCAGCAGCTTACGAGGGAAGCAGCCCCAGCATTTT. Its translation: CASSLRGKQPQHF.

The chain has TRBV19 and TRBJ2-2; D is possibly TRBD1 (6 bases). V lost 6 bases, J lost 1 base, and 15 bases lay in between. CDR1 is LNHDA, CDR2 SQIVND, per germline (reference sequence). The CDR3 spans 16 residues. The CDR3 DNA reads as TGTGCCAGTAGCCTTACAGGGCCAAGGAACACCGGGGAGCTGTTTTTT. Translated: CASSLTGPRNTGELFF.

The gene calls are TRBV7-2 and TRBJ1-4; D remains ambiguous. Germline V gene lookup returns CDR1 SGHTA and CDR2 FQGNSA. The V and J ends lost 3 bases and 0 bases respectively, with 8 bases between them. The CDR3 is 15 amino acids. The chain's CDR3 is CASSFVRATNEKLFF. Here the CDR3 DNA reads TGTGCCAGCAGCTTCGTCAGAGCAACTAATGAAAAACTGTTTTTT.